These T cell receptor beta chains were read from a single sample in a study of cytomegalovirus exposure and HLA in healthy donors. The data were produced by immunoSEQ multiplex PCR, yet TCRdb's version contains in-frame clones alone and is incomplete. The table has fewer than 200,000 clones, roughly four fifths seen once; the top ten hold 0.65% to 0.85%. Specimen: PBMCs. Receptors were obtained from a female donor in good health and CMV-seronegative. The CDR3 runs from the conserved cysteine through the conserved F or W. The order of the fields is J gene, D gene, V gene, clone size, CDR3 DNA, CDR3 protein. D genes are given only for firm matches. Clone size appears in some rows only: once, few, many, or a class for an expanded clone.

J: TRBJ2-7
D: TRBD2
V: TRBV28
size: -
DNA: TGTGCCAGCACCTGGACTAGCGGAGCCTACGAGCAGTACTTC
CDR3: CASTWTSGAYEQYF

J: TRBJ2-1
D: -
V: TRBV27
size: once
DNA: TGTGCCAGCAGAACGGCGGGGAATGAGCAGTTCTTC
CDR3: CASRTAGNEQFF

J: TRBJ2-4
D: -
V: TRBV23-1
size: -
DNA: TGCGCCAGCAGACTCCCGGAGGGTACCAAAAACATTCAGTACTTC
CDR3: CASRLPEGTKNIQYF

J: TRBJ1-1
D: TRBD1
V: TRBV28
size: -
DNA: TGTGCCAGCAGTGTCCCGGGACAGGGGAACACTGAAGCTTTCTTT
CDR3: CASSVPGQGNTEAFF

J: TRBJ2-7
D: -
V: TRBV27
size: -
DNA: TGTGCCAGCAGTCCCCTTATCTCCTACGAGCAGTACTTC
CDR3: CASSPLISYEQYF

J: TRBJ1-1
D: -
V: TRBV7-6
size: -
DNA: TGTGCCAGCAAGAGAGAGAAAAGTGGGACTGAAACTTTCTTT
CDR3: CASKREKSGTETFF

J: TRBJ1-2
D: -
V: TRBV7-9
size: once
DNA: TGTGCCAGCAGCTTAAGGGGGAAAGGGGGCTACACCTTC
CDR3: CASSLRGKGGYTF

J: TRBJ2-7
D: -
V: TRBV7-2
size: -
DNA: TGTGCCAGCAGCCCGGCAGGGGGGAAAATCTACGAGCAGTACTTC
CDR3: CASSPAGGKIYEQYF

J: TRBJ2-3
D: TRBD1
V: TRBV4-3
size: -
DNA: TGCGCCAGCAGCCAAGGGACAGGGATAGTTAGGAATACGCAGTATTTT
CDR3: CASSQGTGIVRNTQYF

J: TRBJ2-5
D: TRBD1
V: TRBV7-2
size: -
DNA: TGTGCCAGCAGCTTGGGACAGGGAAGGGGAGAGACCCAGTACTTC
CDR3: CASSLGQGRGETQYF

J: TRBJ2-3
D: TRBD2
V: TRBV6-4
size: few
DNA: TGTGCCAGCAGTAGAGCGGGGGTCGCAGATACGCAGTATTTT
CDR3: CASSRAGVADTQYF

J: TRBJ2-3
D: TRBD2
V: TRBV6-4
size: -
DNA: TGTGCCAGCAGCGCCACAGCGGGGCGAGGGCAGTATTTT
CDR3: CASSATAGRGQYF

J: TRBJ1-2
D: -
V: TRBV7-2
size: once
DNA: TGTGCCAGCAGCTCGTACACCGCTAACTATGGCTACACCTTC
CDR3: CASSSYTANYGYTF

J: TRBJ2-2
D: -
V: TRBV7-2
size: -
DNA: TGTGCCAGCAGACACCCCCGGCAGGGTTTCACCGGGGAGCTGTTTTTT
CDR3: CASRHPRQGFTGELFF

J: TRBJ1-1
D: -
V: TRBV7-9
size: -
DNA: TGTGCCAGCACCGACCTGGGAGGGCCTATGAACACTGAAGCTTTCTTT
CDR3: CASTDLGGPMNTEAFF

J: TRBJ1-1
D: -
V: TRBV19
size: -
DNA: TGTGCCAGTAGTAGGATGGGGGAGGGGAACACTGAAGCTTTCTTT
CDR3: CASSRMGEGNTEAFF

J: TRBJ1-2
D: TRBD1
V: TRBV7-2
size: -
DNA: TGTGCCAGCAGCTCCGGTTGGACAGGGGGCGCTCGAGGCTACACCTTC
CDR3: CASSSGWTGGARGYTF

J: TRBJ2-5
D: -
V: TRBV12-5
size: -
DNA: TGTGCTAGTGGTTTGGGGCAAGAAGAGACCCAGTACTTC
CDR3: CASGLGQEETQYF

J: TRBJ2-3
D: -
V: TRBV5-4
size: -
DNA: TGTGCCAGCAGCAGGCAGCCGGGGGGCCGAATCACAGATACGCAGTATTTT
CDR3: CASSRQPGGRITDTQYF

J: TRBJ2-3
D: TRBD1
V: TRBV28
size: once
DNA: TGTGCCACCGGGACAGGGGCAGATACGCAGTATTTT
CDR3: CATGTGADTQYF

J: TRBJ1-2
D: -
V: TRBV7-3
size: -
DNA: TGTGCCAGCAGCCCGACAGGAGAAAACTATGGCTACACCTTC
CDR3: CASSPTGENYGYTF

J: TRBJ2-7
D: -
V: TRBV5-4
size: -
DNA: TGTGCCAGCAGCCGCTTCTATGAGCAGTACTTC
CDR3: CASSRFYEQYF

J: TRBJ1-2
D: -
V: TRBV19
size: few
DNA: TGTGCCAGTAATCACGCGGAGGGCTACACCTTC
CDR3: CASNHAEGYTF

J: TRBJ2-6
D: TRBD2
V: TRBV30
size: -
DNA: TGTGCCTGGAGTCCGCCGAATTGGCGGGGGGGCCGCTCTGGGGCCAACGTCCTGACTTTC
CDR3: CAWSPPNWRGGRSGANVLTF

J: TRBJ2-7
D: TRBD1
V: TRBV7-9
size: few
DNA: TGTGCCAGCAGCCGGGGACAGTCCTCCTACGAGCAGTACTTC
CDR3: CASSRGQSSYEQYF

J: TRBJ2-3
D: -
V: TRBV9
size: -
DNA: TGTGCCAGCAGCGTAGACCAGGGAGGCGCAGATACGCAGTATTTT
CDR3: CASSVDQGGADTQYF

J: TRBJ2-1
D: -
V: TRBV27
size: few
DNA: TGTGCCAGCAGTTTCCAGCCTCGGGGGAACAATGAGCAGTTCTTC
CDR3: CASSFQPRGNNEQFF

J: TRBJ2-1
D: TRBD2
V: TRBV7-9
size: -
DNA: TGTGCCAGCAGCTTAGCGCGGTATGGACTAGCGATAAACAATGAGCAGTTCTTC
CDR3: CASSLARYGLAINNEQFF

J: TRBJ1-1
D: -
V: TRBV29-1
size: -
DNA: TGCAGCGTTGGGCAGGGTCGGACTGAAGCTTTCTTT
CDR3: CSVGQGRTEAFF

J: TRBJ2-1
D: -
V: TRBV6-6
size: -
DNA: TGTGCCAGCAGTTACGCGAATGAGCAGTTCTTC
CDR3: CASSYANEQFF

J: TRBJ2-3
D: TRBD2
V: TRBV6-1
size: once
DNA: TGTGCCAGCAGTGCGGGTGCGGGAGATTTTACAGATACGCAGTATTTT
CDR3: CASSAGAGDFTDTQYF

J: TRBJ1-2
D: TRBD1
V: TRBV18
size: -
DNA: TGTGCCAGCTCCCCTCCACTACAGGGGCAAGGCTACACCTTC
CDR3: CASSPPLQGQGYTF

J: TRBJ2-2
D: TRBD2
V: TRBV6-4
size: -
DNA: TGTGCCAGCAGTGAACTAGCGGGAGTCGGGGAGCTGTTTTTT
CDR3: CASSELAGVGELFF

J: TRBJ2-3
D: -
V: TRBV13
size: -
DNA: TGTGCCAGCAGCTTGGGAGTCTCAGATACGCAGTATTTT
CDR3: CASSLGVSDTQYF

J: TRBJ2-5
D: TRBD2
V: TRBV2
size: few
DNA: TGTGCCAGCAGTAGATACGGGACCTTGGGGGGGGAGACCCAGTACTTC
CDR3: CASSRYGTLGGETQYF